This T cell receptor (beta chain) was found in a study of T cells in Graves' hyperthyroidism and ophthalmopathy. Turning to this clonotype: Its antigen remains unknown.

It was RNA transcripts that yielded the amplified TCR beta CDR3 regions. TCR CDR3 underwent first-round RT-PCR with the HTBI primer set. TCRdb re-called the multiplex PCR reads with MiXCR, one entry per CDR3 protein. The sample has about 640,000 distinct CDR3 sequences; around 21% are singletons. Patients showing uncontrolled infection, other autoimmune disease, pregnancy or lactation were ineligible. This sample holds PBMCs from roughly 10 ml fresh peripheral blood. Trimming removed 1 base at V and 0 bases at J, with 7 bases between. Germline assignment: CDR1 MGHDK and CDR2 SYGVNS. The CDR3 extends over 15 amino acids. Overall study findings and caveats: The authors' 13 V-J model separated ophthalmopathy from stable hyperthyroidism. Most thyroid clonotypes that were expanded above 0.001 also turned up in blood.

Sequencing was performed on blood. The rearrangement uses TRBV25-1 and TRBJ2-1; weak D call: TRBD1 (5 bases). The receptor's source is a man aged 25-40 years with Graves' ophthalmopathy. The chain's CDR3 is CASSEFDSSYNEQFF. The CDR3 DNA reads TGTGCCAGCAGTGAATTTGACAGCTCCTACAATGAGCAGTTCTTC.